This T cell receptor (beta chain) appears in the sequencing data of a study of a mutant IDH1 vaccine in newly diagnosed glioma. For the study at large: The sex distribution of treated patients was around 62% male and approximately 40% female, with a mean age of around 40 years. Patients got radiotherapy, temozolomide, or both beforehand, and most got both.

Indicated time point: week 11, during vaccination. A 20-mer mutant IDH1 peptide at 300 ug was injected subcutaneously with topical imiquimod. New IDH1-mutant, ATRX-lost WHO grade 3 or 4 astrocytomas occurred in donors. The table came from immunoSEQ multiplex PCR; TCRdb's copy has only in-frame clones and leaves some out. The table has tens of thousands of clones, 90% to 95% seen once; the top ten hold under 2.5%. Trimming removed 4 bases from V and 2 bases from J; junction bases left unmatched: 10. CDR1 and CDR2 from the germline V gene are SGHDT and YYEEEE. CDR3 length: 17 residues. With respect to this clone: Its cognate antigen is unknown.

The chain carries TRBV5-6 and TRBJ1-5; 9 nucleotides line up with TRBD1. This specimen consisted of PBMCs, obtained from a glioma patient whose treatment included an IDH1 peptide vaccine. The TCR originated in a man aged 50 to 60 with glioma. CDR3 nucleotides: TGTGCCAGCAGCCCATGGGACAGGGCGGGGGGCAATCAGCCCCAGCATTTT. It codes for CASSPWDRAGGNQPQHF.